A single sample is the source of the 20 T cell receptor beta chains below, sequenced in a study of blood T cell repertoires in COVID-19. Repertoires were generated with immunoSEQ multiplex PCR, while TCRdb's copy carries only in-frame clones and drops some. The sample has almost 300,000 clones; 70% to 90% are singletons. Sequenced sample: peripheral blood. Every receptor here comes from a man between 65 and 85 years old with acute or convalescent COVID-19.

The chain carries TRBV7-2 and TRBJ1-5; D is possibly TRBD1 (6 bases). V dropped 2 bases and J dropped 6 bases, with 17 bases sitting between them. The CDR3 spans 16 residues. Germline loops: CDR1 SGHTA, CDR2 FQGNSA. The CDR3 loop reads CASSLLVGAGVQPQHF. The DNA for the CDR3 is TGTGCCAGCAGCTTATTGGTTGGGGCAGGGGTTCAGCCCCAGCATTTT.

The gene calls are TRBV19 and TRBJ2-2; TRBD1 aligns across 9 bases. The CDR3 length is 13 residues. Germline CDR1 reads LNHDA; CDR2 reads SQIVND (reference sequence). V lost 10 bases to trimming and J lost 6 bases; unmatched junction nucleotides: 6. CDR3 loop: CATGQGSPGELFF. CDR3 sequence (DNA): TGTGCCACTGGACAGGGGTCCCCCGGGGAGCTGTTTTTT.

CDR3 in amino acids: CASSIAGGRSGELFF. CDR3 nucleotides: TGTGCCAGTAGTATAGCGGGCGGGAGAAGTGGGGAGCTGTTTTTT. The chain combines TRBV19 with TRBJ2-2, with 7 bases fitting TRBD2. The CDR3 is made up of 15 amino acids. The V segment lost 1 base and the J segment 8 bases; nucleotides outside the gene matches: 7. Germline V gives CDR1 LNHDA, CDR2 SQIVND (reference sequence).

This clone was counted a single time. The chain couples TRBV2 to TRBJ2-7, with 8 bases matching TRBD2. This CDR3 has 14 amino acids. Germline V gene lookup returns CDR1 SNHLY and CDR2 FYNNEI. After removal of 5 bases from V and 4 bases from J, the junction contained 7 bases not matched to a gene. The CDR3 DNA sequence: TGTGCCAGCAGTACTAGCGGTGGACCATACGAGCAGTACTTC. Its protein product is CASSTSGGPYEQYF.

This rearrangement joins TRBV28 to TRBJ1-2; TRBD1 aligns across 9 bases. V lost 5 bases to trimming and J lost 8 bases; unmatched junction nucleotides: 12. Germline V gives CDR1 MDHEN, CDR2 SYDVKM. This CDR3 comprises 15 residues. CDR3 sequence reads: CASSRTGTGYHGYTF. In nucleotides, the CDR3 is TGTGCCAGCAGTCGAACCGGGACAGGGTATCACGGCTACACCTTC.

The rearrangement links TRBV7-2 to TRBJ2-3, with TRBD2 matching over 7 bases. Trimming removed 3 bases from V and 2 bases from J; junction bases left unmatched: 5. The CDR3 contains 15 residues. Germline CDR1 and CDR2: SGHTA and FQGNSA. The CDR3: CASSLAGLLTDTQYF. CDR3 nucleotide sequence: TGTGCCAGCAGCTTGGCGGGACTACTCACAGATACGCAGTATTTT.

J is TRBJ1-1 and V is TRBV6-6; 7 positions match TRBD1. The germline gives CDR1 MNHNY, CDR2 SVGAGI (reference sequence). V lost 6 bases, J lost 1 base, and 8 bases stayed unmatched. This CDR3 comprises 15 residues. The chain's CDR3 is CASSLPGQSNTEAFF. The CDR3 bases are TGTGCCAGCAGCCTTCCGGGACAGTCGAACACTGAAGCTTTCTTT.

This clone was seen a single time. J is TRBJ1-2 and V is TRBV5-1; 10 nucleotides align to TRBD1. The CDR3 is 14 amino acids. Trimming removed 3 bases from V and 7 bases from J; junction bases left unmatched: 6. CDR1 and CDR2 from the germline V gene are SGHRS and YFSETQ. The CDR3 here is CASSWRTGGSGYTF. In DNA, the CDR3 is TGCGCCAGCAGCTGGAGGACAGGGGGAAGTGGCTACACCTTC.

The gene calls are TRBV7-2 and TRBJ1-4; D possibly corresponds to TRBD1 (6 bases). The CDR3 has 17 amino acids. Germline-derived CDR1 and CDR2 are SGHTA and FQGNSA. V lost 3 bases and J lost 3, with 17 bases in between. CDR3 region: CASSLTGGLFSNEKLFF. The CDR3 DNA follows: TGTGCCAGCAGCTTGACGGGGGGGCTCTTTTCTAATGAAAAACTGTTTTTT.

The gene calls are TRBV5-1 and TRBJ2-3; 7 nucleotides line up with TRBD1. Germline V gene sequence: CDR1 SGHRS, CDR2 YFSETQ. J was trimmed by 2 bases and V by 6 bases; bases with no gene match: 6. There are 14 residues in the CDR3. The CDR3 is CASKRQGHTDTQYF. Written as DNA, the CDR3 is TGCGCCAGCAAAAGACAGGGACACACAGATACGCAGTATTTT.

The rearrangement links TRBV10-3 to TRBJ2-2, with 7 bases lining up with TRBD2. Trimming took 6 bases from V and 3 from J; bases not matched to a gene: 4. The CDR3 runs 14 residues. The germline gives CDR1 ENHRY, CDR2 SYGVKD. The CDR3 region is CAIRASGDTGELFF. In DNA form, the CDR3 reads TGTGCCATCAGGGCTAGCGGCGACACCGGGGAGCTGTTTTTT.

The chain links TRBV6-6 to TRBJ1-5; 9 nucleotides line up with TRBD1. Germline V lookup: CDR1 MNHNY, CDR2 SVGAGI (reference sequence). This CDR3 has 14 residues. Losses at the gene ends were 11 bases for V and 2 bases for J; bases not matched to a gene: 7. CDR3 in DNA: TGTGCCGGGGGGACAGGGACAGGCAATCAGCCCCAGCATTTT. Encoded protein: CAGGTGTGNQPQHF.

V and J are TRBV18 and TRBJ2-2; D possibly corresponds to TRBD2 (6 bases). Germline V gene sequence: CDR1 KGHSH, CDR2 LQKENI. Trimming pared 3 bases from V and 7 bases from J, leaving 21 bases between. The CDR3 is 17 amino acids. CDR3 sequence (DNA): TGTGCCAGCTCACCCACAGTCCCTGAGCTAGCGATCGGGGAGCTGTTTTTT. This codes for CASSPTVPELAIGELFF.

CDR3 sequence: CASSRTGTGNEKLFF. The DNA for the CDR3 is TGTGCCAGTAGCCGTACCGGGACAGGGAATGAAAAACTGTTTTTT. The chain links TRBV19 to TRBJ1-4; 9 bases agree with TRBD1. Germline V gives CDR1 LNHDA, CDR2 SQIVND (reference sequence). Trimming took 6 bases from V and 5 from J; bases not matched to a gene: 7. The CDR3 covers 15 residues.

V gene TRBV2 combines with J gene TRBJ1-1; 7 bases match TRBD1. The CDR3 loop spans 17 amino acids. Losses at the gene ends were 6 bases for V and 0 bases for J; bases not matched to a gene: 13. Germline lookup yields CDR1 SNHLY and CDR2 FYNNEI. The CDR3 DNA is TGTGCCAGCAGCTTCCGGGACAGATTATTCATGAACACTGAAGCTTTCTTT. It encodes CASSFRDRLFMNTEAFF.

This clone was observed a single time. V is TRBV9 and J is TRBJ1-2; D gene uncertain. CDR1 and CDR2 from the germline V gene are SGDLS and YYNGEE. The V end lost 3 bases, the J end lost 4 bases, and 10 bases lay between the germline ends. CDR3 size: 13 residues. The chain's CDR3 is CASSGRSPYGYTF. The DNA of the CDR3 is TGTGCCAGCAGCGGACGGAGTCCCTATGGCTACACCTTC.

CDR3 protein: CASSRQGNTEAFF. DNA of the CDR3: TGTGCCAGCTCACGACAGGGTAACACTGAAGCTTTCTTT. The chain links TRBV18 to TRBJ1-1; TRBD1 agrees at 7 bases. J gave up 2 bases and V 4 bases, and 1 base lay outside the gene matches. CDR3 length equals 13 residues. Germline V gives CDR1 KGHSH, CDR2 LQKENI.

This chain's CDR3 is CASSTQLAGHETQYF. CDR3 coding DNA: TGTGCCAGCAGTACCCAACTAGCGGGGCATGAGACCCAGTACTTC. This chain uses TRBV6-2 or TRBV6-3 with TRBJ2-5; 10 bases align to TRBD2. Trimming took 5 bases from V and 5 from J; bases not matched to a gene: 8. In germline, CDR1 is MNHEY, CDR2 SVGEGT. The CDR3 loop spans 15 amino acids.

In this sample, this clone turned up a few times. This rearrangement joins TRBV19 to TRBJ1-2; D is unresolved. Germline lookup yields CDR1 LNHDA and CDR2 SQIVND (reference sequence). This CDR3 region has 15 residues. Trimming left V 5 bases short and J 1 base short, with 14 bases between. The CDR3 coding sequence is TGTGCCAGTAGTCTAGGCCGGGTAATTAACTATGGCTACACCTTC. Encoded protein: CASSLGRVINYGYTF.

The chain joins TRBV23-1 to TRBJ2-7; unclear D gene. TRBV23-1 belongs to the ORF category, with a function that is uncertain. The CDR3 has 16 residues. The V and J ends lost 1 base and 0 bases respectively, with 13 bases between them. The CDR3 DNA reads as TGCGCCAGCAGTCAATTGACCGACAAGAGCTCCTACGAGCAGTACTTC. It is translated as CASSQLTDKSSYEQYF.